This T cell receptor beta chain was sequenced during a study of cytomegalovirus exposure and HLA in healthy donors. At the level of the study: Genetic ancestry analysis placed about 76% of the approximately 400 donors that were genotyped in the Caucasian-associated cluster.

Study observations and caveats: Cytomegalovirus association was assigned to over 150 TCR beta chains.

Use of 60 Vbeta and 13 Jbeta primers characterized the PCR. Generated by immunoSEQ multiplex PCR, the TCRdb table keeps only in-frame clones and is missing some. The sample contains more than 95,000 clones, roughly four fifths of which appear only once. Trimming at V came to 4 bases and at J to 0 bases, leaving 9 bases not matched to a gene. CDR3 length: 16 residues. Germline V lookup: CDR1 GTSNPN, CDR2 SVGIG (reference sequence). With respect to this clone: Its antigen is currently unknown.

What was sequenced was PBMCs. V gene TRBV30 combines with J gene TRBJ1-1, with 9 bases that match TRBD1. The receptor's source is a woman aged 45-65 years in good health and CMV-seropositive. This CDR3 is CAWKKGTGRLNTEAFF. CDR3 nucleotide sequence: TGTGCCTGGAAAAAGGGGACAGGGAGGCTGAACACTGAAGCTTTCTTT.